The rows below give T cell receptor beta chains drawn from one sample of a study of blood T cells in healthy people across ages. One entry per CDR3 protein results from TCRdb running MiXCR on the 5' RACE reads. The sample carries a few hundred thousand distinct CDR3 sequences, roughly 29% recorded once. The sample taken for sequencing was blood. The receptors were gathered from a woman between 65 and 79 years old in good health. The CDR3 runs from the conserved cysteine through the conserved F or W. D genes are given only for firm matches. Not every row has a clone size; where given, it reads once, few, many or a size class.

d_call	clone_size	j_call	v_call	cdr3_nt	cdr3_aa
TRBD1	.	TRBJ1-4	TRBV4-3	TGCGCCAGCAGCCAAGGGACAGGGGTCGAAAAACTGTTTTTT	CASSQGTGVEKLFF
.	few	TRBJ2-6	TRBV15	TGTGCCACCAGAGAAGGATTCTCTGGGTCCAACGTCCTGACTTTC	CATREGFSGSNVLTF
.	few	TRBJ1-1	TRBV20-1	TGCAGTGCTAGAGATCGGGGTACTGGGGCTTTCTTT	CSARDRGTGAFF
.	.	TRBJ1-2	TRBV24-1	TGTGCCACCAGTGATCAGGGGAACTATGGCTACACCTTC	CATSDQGNYGYTF
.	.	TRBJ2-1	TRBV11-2	TGTGCCAGCAGCCAAACCGGCAGTTACAATGAGCAGTTCTTC	CASSQTGSYNEQFF
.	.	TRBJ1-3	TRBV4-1	TGCGCCAGCAGCCAAGATTTAACAGGCCCAAGCTCTGGAAACACCATATATTTT	CASSQDLTGPSSGNTIYF
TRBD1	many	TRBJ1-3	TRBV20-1	TGCAGTGCTAGGGCGGCAGGGGGCGTTCGTTCTGGAAACACCATATATTTT	CSARAAGGVRSGNTIYF
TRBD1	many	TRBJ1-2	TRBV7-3	TGTGCCAGCAGCCCTGGACAGGGGAAAAACTATGGCTACACCTTC	CASSPGQGKNYGYTF
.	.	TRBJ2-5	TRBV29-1	TGCAGCGTTGCAGAAAATCCGATTCGGGAGACCCAGTACTTC	CSVAENPIRETQYF
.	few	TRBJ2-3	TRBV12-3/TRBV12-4	TGTGCCAGCACCCTATGGGCGGTCGGCACAGATACGCAGTATTTT	CASTLWAVGTDTQYF
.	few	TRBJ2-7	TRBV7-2	TGTGCCACCGCAATAGGGTACGAGCAGTACTTC	CATAIGYEQYF
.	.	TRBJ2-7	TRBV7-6	TGTGCCAGCAGCTTAGGGGGCATTAACTACGAGCAGTACTTC	CASSLGGINYEQYF
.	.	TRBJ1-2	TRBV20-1	TGCAGTGCTAGCCCTCGGTCAGGTGGCTATGGCTACACCTTC	CSASPRSGGYGYTF
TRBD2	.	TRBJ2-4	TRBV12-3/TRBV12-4	TGTGCCAGCAGTTCAGGGACTAGCGGGGATGTTCAGTACTTC	CASSSGTSGDVQYF
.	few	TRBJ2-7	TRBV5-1	TGCGCCAGTGGAAGGGACGGCGGCTACGAGCAGTACTTC	CASGRDGGYEQYF
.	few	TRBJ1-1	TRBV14	TGTGCCAGCAGCCAAGATCTGGAGACTGAAGCTTTCTTT	CASSQDLETEAFF
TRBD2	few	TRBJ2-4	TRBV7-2	TGTGCCAGCAGCCCCCGGGGGGGGGCCAAAAACATTCAGTACTTC	CASSPRGGAKNIQYF
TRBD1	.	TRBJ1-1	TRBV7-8	TGTGCCAGCAGCTTTAACCAGGGGGGATACACTGAAGCTTTCTTT	CASSFNQGGYTEAFF
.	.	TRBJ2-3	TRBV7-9	TGTGCCAGCAGCTCTTCAGGGGCAGATACGCAGTATTTT	CASSSSGADTQYF
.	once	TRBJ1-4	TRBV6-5	TGTGCCAGCAGGTTACCGAGGGCGGCGACTAATGAAAAACTGTTTTTT	CASRLPRAATNEKLFF
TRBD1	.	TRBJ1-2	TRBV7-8	TGTGCCAGCAGCCTACAGGGGACCACTAACTATGGCCACACCTTC	CASSLQGTTNYGHTF
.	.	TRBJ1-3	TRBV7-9	TGTTCCAGCTTGGCTGCCTCTGGAAACACCATATATTTT	CSSLAASGNTIYF
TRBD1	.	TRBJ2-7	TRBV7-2	TGTGCCAGCAGCTTAAGGACAGGGGGCGGGGAGACCCAGCACTTC	CASSLRTGGGETQHF
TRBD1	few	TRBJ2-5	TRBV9	TGTGCCAGCAGCGTAGAGTTACAGGGGGCTGTGAAGACCCAGTACTTC	CASSVELQGAVKTQYF
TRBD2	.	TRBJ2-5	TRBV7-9	TGTGCCAGCAGTTCGTGGGGTAGCGGGGGATTCGCCGAGACCCAGTACTTC	CASSSWGSGGFAETQYF
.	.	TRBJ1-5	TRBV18	TGTGCCAGCTCAACTCCGCCTCAGCCCCAGCATTTT	CASSTPPQPQHF
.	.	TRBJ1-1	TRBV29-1	TGCAGCGTTGCCCTGGGAGGGAACACTGAAGCTTTCTTT	CSVALGGNTEAFF
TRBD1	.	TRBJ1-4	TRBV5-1	TGCGCCAGCAGCTTGACCGGGACAGCTAATGAAAGACTGTTTTTT	CASSLTGTANERLFF
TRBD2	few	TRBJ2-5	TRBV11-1	TGTGCCAGCAGTCGACTAGCGGGGGGCCCGAGTAACCCCCAAGAGACCCAGTACTTC	CASSRLAGGPSNPQETQYF
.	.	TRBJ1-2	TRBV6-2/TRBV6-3	TGTGCCAGCAGCCCGGGACGGACGATCTATGGCTACACCTTC	CASSPGRTIYGYTF
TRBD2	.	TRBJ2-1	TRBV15	TGTGCCACCAGCAGAGATGTCGGGGGGGGCCAGAGTGAGCAGTTCTTC	CATSRDVGGGQSEQFF
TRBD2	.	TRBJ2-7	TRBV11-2	TGTGCCAGCAGCTTAGAACTAGCGGGAGTTTCCGAGCAGTACTTC	CASSLELAGVSEQYF
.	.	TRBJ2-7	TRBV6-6	TGTGCCAGCGCTCGGACTTCCAGCTCCTACGAGCAGTACTTC	CASARTSSSYEQYF
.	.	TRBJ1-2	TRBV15	TGTGCCACCAGCAGAGATAAGAGCTATGGCTACACCTTC	CATSRDKSYGYTF
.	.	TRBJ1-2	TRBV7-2	TGTGCCTCCCCAAGCGGGGCAGGGAACTATGGCTACACCTTC	CASPSGAGNYGYTF
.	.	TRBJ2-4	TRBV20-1	TGCAGTGCATCCGGGACATTTCACGAGTACTTC	CSASGTFHEYF
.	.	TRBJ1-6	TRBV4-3	TGCGCCAGCAGCCAAGATCTACAGGGAGTAGGGTCTAATTCACCCCTCCACTTT	CASSQDLQGVGSNSPLHF
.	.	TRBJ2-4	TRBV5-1	TGCGCCAGCAGCTTGGCCAGGGGAGGGGGACAGAACATTCAGTACTTC	CASSLARGGGQNIQYF
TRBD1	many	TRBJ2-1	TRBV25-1	TGTGCCAGCAGGGGTCCGGGGACAGGGGCCTACAATGAGCAGTTCTTC	CASRGPGTGAYNEQFF
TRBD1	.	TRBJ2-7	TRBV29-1	TGCAGCGTTGGAGGGTCCTTCAGGGGGTTCGAGCAGTACTTC	CSVGGSFRGFEQYF
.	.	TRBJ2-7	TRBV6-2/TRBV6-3	TGTGCCAGCAGTAGACAAGTACTAACCTCCTACGAGCAGTACTTC	CASSRQVLTSYEQYF
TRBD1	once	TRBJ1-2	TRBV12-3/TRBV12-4	TGTGCCAGCAGTCATGGAGACAGGGGGCCGCTCCATGGCTACACCTTC	CASSHGDRGPLHGYTF
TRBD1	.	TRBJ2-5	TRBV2	TGTGCCAGCGACGGGACAGCCTTGCAAGAGACCCAGTACTTC	CASDGTALQETQYF
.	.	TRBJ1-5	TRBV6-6	TGTGCCAGCAGTTGCTCGATGGTAATAGGGCAGCCCCAGCATTTT	CASSCSMVIGQPQHF
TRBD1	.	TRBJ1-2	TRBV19	TGTGCCAGTAGTACCTCAGGGGGCGAGAGTTATGGCTACACCTTC	CASSTSGGESYGYTF
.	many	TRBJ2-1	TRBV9	TGTGCCAGCAGCAGCGGAACCCTTGAGCAGTTCTTC	CASSSGTLEQFF
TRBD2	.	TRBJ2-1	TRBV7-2	TGTGCCAGCAGCCCCGGGGGAGCGGGGGTTGGAAATGAGCAGTTCTTC	CASSPGGAGVGNEQFF
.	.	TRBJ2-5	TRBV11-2	TGTGCCAGCAGCTTTAGTACAGGGACTACTCGAGAGACCCAGTACTTC	CASSFSTGTTRETQYF